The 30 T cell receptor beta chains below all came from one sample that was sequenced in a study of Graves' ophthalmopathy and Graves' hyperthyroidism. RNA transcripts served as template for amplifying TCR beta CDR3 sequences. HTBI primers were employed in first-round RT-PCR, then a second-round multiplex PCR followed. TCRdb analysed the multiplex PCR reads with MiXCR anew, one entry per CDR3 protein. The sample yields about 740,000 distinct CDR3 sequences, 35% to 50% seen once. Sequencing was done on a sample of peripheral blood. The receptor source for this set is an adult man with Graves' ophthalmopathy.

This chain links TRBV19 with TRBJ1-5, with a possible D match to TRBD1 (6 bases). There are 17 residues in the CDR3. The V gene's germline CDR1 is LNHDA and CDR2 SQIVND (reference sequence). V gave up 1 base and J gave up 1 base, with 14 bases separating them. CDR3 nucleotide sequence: TGTGCCAGTAGTATAGCCCCAGGGGAGGGCAGCAATCAGCCCCAGCATTTT. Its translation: CASSIAPGEGSNQPQHF.

This CDR3 is CASTPPTYEQYF. CDR3 nucleotide sequence: TGTGCCAGCACCCCGCCCACCTACGAGCAGTACTTC. This sequence joins TRBV28 and TRBJ2-7; D is unclear. This CDR3 spans 12 amino acids. V was cut by 7 bases and J by 2 bases, with 9 bases left in between. Per germline, CDR1 MDHEN and CDR2 SYDVKM.

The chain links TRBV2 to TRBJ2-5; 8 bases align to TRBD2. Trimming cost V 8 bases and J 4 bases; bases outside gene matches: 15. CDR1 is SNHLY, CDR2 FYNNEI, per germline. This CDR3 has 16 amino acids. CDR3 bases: TGTGCCAGCGTTGAATCCCCAGCGGGAGCAGGAGAGACCCAGTACTTC. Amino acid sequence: CASVESPAGAGETQYF. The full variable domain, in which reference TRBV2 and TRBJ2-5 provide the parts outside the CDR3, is EPEVTQTPSHQVTQMGQEVILRCVPISNHLYFYWYRQILGQKVEFLVSFYNNEISEKSEIFDDQFSVERPDGSNFTLKIRSTKLEDSAMYFCASVESPAGAGETQYFGPGTRLLVL.

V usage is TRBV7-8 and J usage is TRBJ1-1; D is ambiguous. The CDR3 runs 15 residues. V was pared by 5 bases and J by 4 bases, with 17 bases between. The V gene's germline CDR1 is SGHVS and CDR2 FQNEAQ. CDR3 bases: TGTGCCAGCAGCCCCCGGCGGGGAGTTGCCACTGAAGCTTTCTTT. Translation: CASSPRRGVATEAFF.

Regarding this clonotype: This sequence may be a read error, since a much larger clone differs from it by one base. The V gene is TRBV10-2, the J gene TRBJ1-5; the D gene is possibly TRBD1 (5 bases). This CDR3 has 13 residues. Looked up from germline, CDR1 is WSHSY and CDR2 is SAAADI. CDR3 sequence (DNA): TGTGCCGGCAGCTTGTCAGGGTCTCAGCCCCAGCATTTT. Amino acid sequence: CAGSLSGSQPQHF.

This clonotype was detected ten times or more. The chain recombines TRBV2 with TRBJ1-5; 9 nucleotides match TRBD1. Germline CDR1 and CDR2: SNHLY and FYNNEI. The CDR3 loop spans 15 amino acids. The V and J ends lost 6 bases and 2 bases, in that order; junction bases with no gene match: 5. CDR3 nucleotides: TGTGCCAGCAGGGGAACAGGGGGCGGCAATCAGCCCCAGCATTTT. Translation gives CASRGTGGGNQPQHF.

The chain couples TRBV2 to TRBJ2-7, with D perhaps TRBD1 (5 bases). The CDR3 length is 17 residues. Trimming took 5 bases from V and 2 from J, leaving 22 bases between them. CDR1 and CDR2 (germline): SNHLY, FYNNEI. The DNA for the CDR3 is TGTGCCAGCAGTTACCGGGTGGTTCAGGGCGAGACCTACGAGCAGTACTTC. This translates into CASSYRVVQGETYEQYF.

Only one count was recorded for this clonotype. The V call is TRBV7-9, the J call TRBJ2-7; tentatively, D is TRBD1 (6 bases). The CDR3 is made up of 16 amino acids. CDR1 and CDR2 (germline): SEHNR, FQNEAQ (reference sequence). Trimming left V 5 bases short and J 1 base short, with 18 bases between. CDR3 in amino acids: CASSPGQYWNSYEQYF. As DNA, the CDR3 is TGTGCCAGCAGCCCAGGACAGTACTGGAATTCCTACGAGCAGTACTTC.

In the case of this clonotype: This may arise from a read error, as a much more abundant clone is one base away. CDR3 bases: TGTGCCATCAGTGCCGAGACAGGAGGTCGGAACACTGAAGCTTTCTTT. Amino acids: CAISAETGGRNTEAFF. V usage is TRBV10-3 and J usage is TRBJ1-1; maybe TRBD1 (6 bases). Germline loops: CDR1 ENHRY, CDR2 SYGVKD. The CDR3 contains 16 residues. The V end was cut by 4 bases, the J end by 1 base, with 16 bases between.

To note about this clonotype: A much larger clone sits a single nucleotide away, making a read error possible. CDR3 nucleotide sequence: TGCAGCGTTGGACAGGTTGAGACCCAGTACTTC. As protein: CSVGQVETQYF. The chain uses TRBV29-1 and TRBJ2-5; TRBD1 might be the D (6 bases). Germline V gene sequence: CDR1 SQVTM, CDR2 ANQGSEA. The CDR3 runs to 11 residues. V was cut by 4 bases and J by 5 bases, with 8 bases left in between. The whole variable domain, remainder taken from reference TRBV29-1 and TRBJ2-5, is SAVISQKPSRDICQRGTSLTIQCQVDSQVTMMFWYRQQPGQSLTLIATANQGSEATYESGFVIDKFPISRPNLTFSTLTVSNMSPEDSSIYLCSVGQVETQYFGPGTRLLVL.

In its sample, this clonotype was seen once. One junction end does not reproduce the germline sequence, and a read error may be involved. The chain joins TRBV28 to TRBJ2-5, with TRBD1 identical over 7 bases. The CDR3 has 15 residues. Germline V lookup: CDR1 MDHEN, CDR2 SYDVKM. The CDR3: CANSPQTGNQETQYF. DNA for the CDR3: TGTGCCAACAGTCCCCAGACAGGGAACCAAGAGACCCAGTACTTC.

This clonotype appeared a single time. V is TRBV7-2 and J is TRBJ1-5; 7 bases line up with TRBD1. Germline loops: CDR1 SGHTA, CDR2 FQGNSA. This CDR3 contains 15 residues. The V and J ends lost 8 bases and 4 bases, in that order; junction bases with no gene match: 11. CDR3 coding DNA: TGTGCCAGCTCACCAGCAGGGGGATGGAATCAGCCCCAGCATTTT. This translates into CASSPAGGWNQPQHF.

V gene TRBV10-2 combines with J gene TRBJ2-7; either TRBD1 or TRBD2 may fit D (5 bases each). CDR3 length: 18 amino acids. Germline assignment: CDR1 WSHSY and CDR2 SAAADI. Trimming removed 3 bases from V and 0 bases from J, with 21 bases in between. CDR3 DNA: TGCGCCAGCAGTGACCGGGACGGGTTTACCAGGAGCTCCTACGAGCAGTACTTC. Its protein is CASSDRDGFTRSSYEQYF.

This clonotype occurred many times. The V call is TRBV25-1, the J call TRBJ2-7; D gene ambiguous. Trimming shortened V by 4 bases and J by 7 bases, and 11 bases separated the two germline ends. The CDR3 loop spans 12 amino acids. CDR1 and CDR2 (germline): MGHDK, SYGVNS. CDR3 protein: CASSAGFEEQYF. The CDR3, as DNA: TGTGCCAGCAGTGCGGGTTTTGAAGAGCAGTACTTC.

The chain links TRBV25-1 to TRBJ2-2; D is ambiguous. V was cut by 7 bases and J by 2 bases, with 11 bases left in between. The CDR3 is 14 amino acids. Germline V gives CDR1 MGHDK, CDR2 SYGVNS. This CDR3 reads CASTGSPNTGELFF. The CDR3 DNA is TGTGCCAGCACTGGTAGCCCTAACACCGGGGAGCTGTTTTTT.

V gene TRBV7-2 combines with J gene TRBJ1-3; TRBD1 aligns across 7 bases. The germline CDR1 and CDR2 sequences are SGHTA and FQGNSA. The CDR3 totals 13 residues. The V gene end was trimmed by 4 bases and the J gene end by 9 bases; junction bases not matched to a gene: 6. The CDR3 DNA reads TGTGCCAGCAGCTGGAGTTGGGACAGCACCATATATTTT. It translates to CASSWSWDSTIYF.

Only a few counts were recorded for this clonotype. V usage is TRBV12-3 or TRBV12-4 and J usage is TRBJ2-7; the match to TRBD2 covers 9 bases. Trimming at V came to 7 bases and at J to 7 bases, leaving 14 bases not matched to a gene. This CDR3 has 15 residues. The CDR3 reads CASKEGGTSSREQYF. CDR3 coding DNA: TGTGCCAGCAAGGAGGGCGGGACTAGCTCTAGGGAGCAGTACTTC.

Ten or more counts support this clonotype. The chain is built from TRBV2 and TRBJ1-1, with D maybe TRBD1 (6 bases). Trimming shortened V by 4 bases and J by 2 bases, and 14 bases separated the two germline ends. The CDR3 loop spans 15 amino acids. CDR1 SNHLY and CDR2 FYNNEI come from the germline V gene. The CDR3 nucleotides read TGTGCCAGCAGTGCTACTCAGGGGTCAAACACTGAAGCTTTCTTT. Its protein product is CASSATQGSNTEAFF. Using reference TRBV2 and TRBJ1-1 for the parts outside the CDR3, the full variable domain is EPEVTQTPSHQVTQMGQEVILRCVPISNHLYFYWYRQILGQKVEFLVSFYNNEISEKSEIFDDQFSVERPDGSNFTLKIRSTKLEDSAMYFCASSATQGSNTEAFFGQGTRLTVV.

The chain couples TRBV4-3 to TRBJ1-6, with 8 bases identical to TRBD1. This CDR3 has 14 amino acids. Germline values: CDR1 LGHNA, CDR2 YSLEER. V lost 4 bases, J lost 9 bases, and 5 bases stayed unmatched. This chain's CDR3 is CASSPRDRSSPLHF. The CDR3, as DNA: TGCGCCAGCAGCCCCCGGGACAGGAGTTCACCCCTCCACTTT.

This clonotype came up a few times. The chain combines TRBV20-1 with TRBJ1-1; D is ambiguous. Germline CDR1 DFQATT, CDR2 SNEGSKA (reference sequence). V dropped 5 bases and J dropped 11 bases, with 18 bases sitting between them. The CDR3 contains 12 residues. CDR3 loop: CSAPNSGSWAFF. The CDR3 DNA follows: TGCAGTGCTCCGAACAGCGGAAGTTGGGCTTTCTTT.

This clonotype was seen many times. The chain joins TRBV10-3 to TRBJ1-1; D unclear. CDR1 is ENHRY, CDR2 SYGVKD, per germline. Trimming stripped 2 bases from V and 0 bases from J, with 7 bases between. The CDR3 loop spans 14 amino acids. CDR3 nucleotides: TGTGCCATCAGTGAGACAGCGATGAACACTGAAGCTTTCTTT. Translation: CAISETAMNTEAFF.

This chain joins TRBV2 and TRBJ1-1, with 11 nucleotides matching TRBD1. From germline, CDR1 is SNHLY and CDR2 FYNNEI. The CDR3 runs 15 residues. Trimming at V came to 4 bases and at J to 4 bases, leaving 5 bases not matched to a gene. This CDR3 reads CASSARTGGGTEAFF. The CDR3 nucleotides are TGTGCCAGCAGTGCTAGGACAGGGGGCGGCACTGAAGCTTTCTTT.

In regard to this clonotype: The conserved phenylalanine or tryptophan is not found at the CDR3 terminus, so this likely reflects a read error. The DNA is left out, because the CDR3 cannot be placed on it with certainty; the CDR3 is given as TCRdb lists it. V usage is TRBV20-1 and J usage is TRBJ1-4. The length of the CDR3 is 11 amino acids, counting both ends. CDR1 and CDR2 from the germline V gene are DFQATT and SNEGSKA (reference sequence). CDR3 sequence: CSARAGGLAGR.

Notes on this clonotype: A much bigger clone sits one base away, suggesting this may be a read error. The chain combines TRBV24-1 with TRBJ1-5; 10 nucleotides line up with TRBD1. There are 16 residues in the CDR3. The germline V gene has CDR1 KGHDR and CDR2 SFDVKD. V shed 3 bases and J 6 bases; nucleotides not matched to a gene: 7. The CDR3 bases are TGTGCCACCAGTGATGCAACCGGGACAGGGGTTCAGCCCCAGCATTTT. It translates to CATSDATGTGVQPQHF.

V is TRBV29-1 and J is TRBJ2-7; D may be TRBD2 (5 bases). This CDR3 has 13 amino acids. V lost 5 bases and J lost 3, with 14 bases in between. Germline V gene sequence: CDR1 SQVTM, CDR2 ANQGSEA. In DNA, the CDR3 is TGCAGCGTTTTGTCTGGGAGAGGCTACGAGCAGTACTTC. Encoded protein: CSVLSGRGYEQYF.

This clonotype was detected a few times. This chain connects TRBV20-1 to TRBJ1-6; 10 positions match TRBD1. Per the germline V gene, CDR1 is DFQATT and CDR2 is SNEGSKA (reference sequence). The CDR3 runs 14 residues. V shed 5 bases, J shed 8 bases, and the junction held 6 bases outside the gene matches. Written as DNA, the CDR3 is TGCAGTGCTGGGGACAGGGGATTTGATTCACCCCTCCACTTT. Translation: CSAGDRGFDSPLHF.

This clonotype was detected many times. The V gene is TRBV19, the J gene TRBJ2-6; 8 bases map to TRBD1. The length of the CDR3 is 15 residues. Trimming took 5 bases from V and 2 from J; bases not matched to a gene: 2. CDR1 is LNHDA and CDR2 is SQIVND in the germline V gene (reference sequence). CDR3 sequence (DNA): TGTGCCAGTAGTCCAGGGGGCGCTGGGGCCAACGTCCTGACTTTC. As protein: CASSPGGAGANVLTF.

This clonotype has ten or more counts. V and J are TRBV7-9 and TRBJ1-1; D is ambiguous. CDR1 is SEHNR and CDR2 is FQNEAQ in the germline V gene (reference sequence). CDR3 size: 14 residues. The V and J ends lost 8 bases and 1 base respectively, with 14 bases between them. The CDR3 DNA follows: TGTGCCAGCTCAAAGGTACGGGGGAACACTGAAGCTTTCTTT. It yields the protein CASSKVRGNTEAFF.

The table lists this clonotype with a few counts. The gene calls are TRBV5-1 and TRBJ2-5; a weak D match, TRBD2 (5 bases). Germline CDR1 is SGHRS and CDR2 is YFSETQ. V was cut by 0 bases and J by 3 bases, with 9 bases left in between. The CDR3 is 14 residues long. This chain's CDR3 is CASSLEPREETQYF. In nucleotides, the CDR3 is TGCGCCAGCAGCTTGGAACCGAGGGAAGAGACCCAGTACTTC.

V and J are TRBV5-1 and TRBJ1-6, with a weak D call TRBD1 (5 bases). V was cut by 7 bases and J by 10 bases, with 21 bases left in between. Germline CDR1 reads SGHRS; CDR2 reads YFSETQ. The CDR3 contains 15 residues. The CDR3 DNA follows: TGCGCCAGCGGCTCCCAGACAGCACCGGCGTCACCCCTCCACTTT. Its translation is CASGSQTAPASPLHF. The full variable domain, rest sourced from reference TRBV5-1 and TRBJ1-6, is KAGVTQTPRYLIKTRGQQVTLSCSPISGHRSVSWYQQTPGQGLQFLFEYFSETQRNKGNFPGRFSGRQFSNSRSEMNVSTLELGDSALYLCASGSQTAPASPLHFGNGTRLTVT.